One and the same sample provided the 32 T cell receptor beta chains below, sequenced in a study of regulatory T cells in long-lasting Graves disease. Construction of TCR beta libraries relied on iRepertoire HTBI primers and on Arm-PCR targeting CDR3 regions. Each CDR3 protein is one row after TCRdb ran MiXCR on the multiplex PCR reads. The sample yields roughly 380,000 distinct CDR3 sequences, around 15% seen once. This sample's time point: newly diagnosed GD, antithyroid drugs for less than 3 months. PBMC RNA served as the TCR library source. Sample: peripheral blood mononuclear cells (PBMCs), taken at new diagnosis, from a patient treated with antithyroid drugs. The receptor set was obtained from a female donor with Graves disease.

The chain is built from TRBV7-9 and TRBJ1-6; 7 nucleotides match TRBD1. The CDR3 has 17 amino acids. The V gene's germline CDR1 is SEHNR and CDR2 FQNEAQ (reference sequence). V lost 1 base and J lost 6; bases outside the gene matches: 9. CDR3 protein: CASSLEGRGQFNSPLHF. The CDR3, as DNA: TGTGCCAGCAGCTTAGAAGGCAGGGGACAGTTTAATTCACCCCTCCACTTT.

This clonotype appeared many times. V is TRBV20-1 and J is TRBJ1-2; D gene unclear. The CDR3 runs to 17 residues. Germline values: CDR1 DFQATT, CDR2 SNEGSKA (reference sequence). V shed 1 base and J shed 0 bases, with 18 bases lying between them. The CDR3 DNA reads as TGCAGTGCTAGAGCCAGCAATGCGCGACAACCTAACTATGGCTACACCTTC. It encodes CSARASNARQPNYGYTF.

This clonotype was detected many times. The chain couples TRBV7-9 to TRBJ2-1; 7 nucleotides align to TRBD1. This CDR3 has 13 residues. Germline values: CDR1 SEHNR, CDR2 FQNEAQ (reference sequence). The V and J ends lost 5 bases and 12 bases, in that order; junction bases with no gene match: 10. CDR3 in DNA: TGTGCCAGCAGCAAAACCGGACAGGTACGGCAGTTCTTC. Translating it yields CASSKTGQVRQFF.

This clonotype was counted many times. The chain carries TRBV20-1 and TRBJ1-1; maybe TRBD1 (6 bases). In germline, CDR1 is DFQATT, CDR2 SNEGSKA (reference sequence). The CDR3 is made up of 13 amino acids. Trimming shortened V by 3 bases and J by 5 bases, and 13 bases separated the two germline ends. The CDR3 sequence is CSARGRGWTEAFF. The CDR3 region has the DNA TGCAGTGCTAGGGGCAGGGGTTGGACTGAAGCTTTCTTT.

This clonotype appeared a few times. The chain links TRBV27 to TRBJ2-2; 8 bases are shared with TRBD1. Germline loops: CDR1 MNHEY, CDR2 SMNVEV (reference sequence). The CDR3 runs 17 residues. J lost 0 bases, V lost 3 bases, and 6 bases had no gene match. In nucleotides, the CDR3 is TGTGCCAGCAGTTTCTCGGGACAGGCCGCGAACACCGGGGAGCTGTTTTTT. It codes for CASSFSGQAANTGELFF.

This clonotype was found a few times. This may arise from a read error, as a much more abundant clone is one base away. The V and J genes are TRBV28 and TRBJ1-2, with 10 bases identical to TRBD1. The ends lost 5 bases at V and 4 bases at J; junction bases unmatched: 19. CDR1 MDHEN and CDR2 SYDVKM come from the germline V gene. The length of the CDR3 is 19 residues. In DNA, the CDR3 is TGTGCCAGCAGTCTCCCCCTAAGGACAGGGGGTGCAGCCCTCTATGGCTACACCTTC. It codes for CASSLPLRTGGAALYGYTF.

This clonotype was found many times. The chain links TRBV2 to TRBJ2-7; 10 bases match TRBD1. CDR1 is SNHLY, CDR2 FYNNEI, per germline. The trim removed 7 bases at V and 5 bases at J, leaving 5 bases unmatched. The CDR3 is 13 residues long. The DNA of the CDR3 is TGTGCCAGCATTGGACAGGGGGGCAACGAGCAGTACTTC. It specifies CASIGQGGNEQYF.

This clonotype occurred a few times. The J gene is TRBJ2-1, the V gene TRBV19, with TRBD1 matching 7 bases. The CDR3 is 15 residues long. Germline V gene sequence: CDR1 LNHDA, CDR2 SQIVND (reference sequence). Germline trimming cut 10 bases from V and 8 bases from J; bases unmatched to any gene: 17. CDR3 sequence: CATQPGLTGSDEQFF. CDR3 sequence (DNA): TGTGCCACCCAGCCGGGGTTGACAGGGTCTGATGAGCAGTTCTTC.

In its sample, this clonotype was seen many times. The chain employs TRBV4-1 and TRBJ2-1, with 12 positions matching TRBD2. The CDR3 is made up of 16 amino acids. CDR1 MGHRA and CDR2 YSYEKL come from the germline V gene. The junction had 10 bases not matched to a gene; V was cut back by 4 bases and J by 9 bases. The CDR3 region is CASSLTTSGSPGEQFF. The CDR3 DNA sequence: TGCGCCAGCAGCCTGACGACTAGCGGGAGTCCGGGTGAGCAGTTCTTC.

The genes are TRBV7-2 and TRBJ1-2; the D gene is possibly TRBD1 (6 bases). CDR3 length: 13 residues. CDR1 and CDR2 (germline): SGHTA, FQGNSA. Trimming shortened V by 7 bases and J by 8 bases, and 17 bases separated the two germline ends. The CDR3 here is CASKTGARGGYTF. The CDR3 region has the DNA TGTGCCAGCAAGACAGGCGCGAGAGGGGGCTACACCTTC.

J is TRBJ2-1 and V is TRBV27; D perhaps matches TRBD2 (5 bases). The V end was cut by 2 bases, the J end by 0 bases, with 11 bases between. CDR1 MNHEY and CDR2 SMNVEV come from the germline V gene (reference sequence). The CDR3 is 16 residues long. CDR3 region: CASSLEGLSSYNEQFF. The CDR3 nucleotides read TGTGCCAGCAGTTTAGAGGGCCTAAGCTCCTACAATGAGCAGTTCTTC.

V and J are TRBV20-1 and TRBJ2-2; unclear D gene. V gave up 4 bases and J gave up 6 bases, with 6 bases separating them. Germline V gene lookup returns CDR1 DFQATT and CDR2 SNEGSKA (reference sequence). The CDR3 loop spans 11 amino acids. The CDR3 DNA reads TGCAGTGCTACAGGTCCCGGGGAGCTGTTTTTT. Amino acids: CSATGPGELFF.

This clonotype was found many times. CDR3 coding DNA: TGTGCCAGCCGAGGCGATGGCTACACCTTC. Encoded protein: CASRGDGYTF. The chain carries TRBV7-2 and TRBJ1-2; D remains ambiguous. The length of the CDR3 is 10 residues. The germline V gene has CDR1 SGHTA and CDR2 FQGNSA. Deletions cut 8 bases from V and 6 bases from J, with 7 bases between.

This clonotype was seen a few times. The chain joins TRBV5-1 to TRBJ1-1; 10 bases align to TRBD1. V was clipped by 4 bases and J by 4 bases; unmatched bases: 10. This CDR3 contains 16 residues. CDR1 SGHRS and CDR2 YFSETQ come from the germline V gene. The CDR3 DNA reads as TGCGCCAGCAGCCCCGGGACAGGGGAGATTTTCACTGAAGCTTTCTTT. Its translation: CASSPGTGEIFTEAFF.

This clonotype has only a few counts. The chain's CDR3 is CSASAGLAGNADTQYF. The CDR3 DNA reads as TGCAGTGCTAGTGCGGGACTAGCGGGAAACGCAGATACGCAGTATTTT. The rearrangement joins TRBV20-1 to TRBJ2-3, with 13 bases matching TRBD2. Looked up from germline, CDR1 is DFQATT and CDR2 is SNEGSKA (reference sequence). V shed 3 bases and J 4 bases; nucleotides not matched to a gene: 7. The CDR3 has 16 residues.

This clonotype appeared many times. This CDR3 is CASSLGRQTANYGYTF. DNA for the CDR3: TGCGCCAGCAGCTTGGGTCGGCAGACAGCTAACTATGGCTACACCTTC. The chain couples TRBV5-1 to TRBJ1-2; D is possibly TRBD1 (5 bases). The germline V gene has CDR1 SGHRS and CDR2 YFSETQ. This CDR3 contains 16 residues. V was clipped by 0 bases and J by 0 bases, with 12 bases between them.

Many counts were recorded for this clonotype. The CDR3 here is CASSGGDNGRNTIYF. CDR3 coding DNA: TGTGCCAGCAGCGGGGGGGACAATGGAAGAAACACCATATATTTT. The chain is built from TRBV9 and TRBJ1-3; TRBD1 is a possible D gene (6 bases). The germline gives CDR1 SGDLS, CDR2 YYNGEE. V lost 3 bases and J lost 5, with 15 bases in between. CDR3 length: 15 residues.

This clonotype showed up many times. This chain links TRBV7-2 with TRBJ2-1; 10 bases agree with TRBD2. In germline, CDR1 is SGHTA, CDR2 FQGNSA. The V and J ends lost 1 base and 0 bases, in that order; junction bases with no gene match: 12. This CDR3 is 20 amino acids long. DNA of the CDR3: TGTGCCAGCAGCTTAGACCCCTGGCTAGCGGGGGTAAGCTCCTACAATGAGCAGTTCTTC. Translated, it gives CASSLDPWLAGVSSYNEQFF.

This clonotype was recorded many times. The rearrangement joins TRBV20-1 to TRBJ2-5; 8 nucleotides agree with TRBD1. Per the germline V gene, CDR1 is DFQATT and CDR2 is SNEGSKA (reference sequence). The CDR3 is 13 amino acids. Unmatched junction bases numbered 4, after V lost 3 bases and J lost 4 bases. Written as DNA, the CDR3 is TGCAGTGCTAGCGCAGGGGGCGGAGAGACCCAGTACTTC. It yields the protein CSASAGGGETQYF.

This clonotype has only a few counts. This may stem from a read error, because a much larger clone lies one nucleotide away. The chain combines TRBV12-3 or TRBV12-4 with TRBJ2-7; perhaps D is TRBD1 or TRBD2 (6 bases each). The CDR3 runs 14 residues. Written as DNA, the CDR3 is TGTGCCAGCAGTTTAGGGGGGGCTACCTACGAGCGGTACTTC. This translates into CASSLGGATYERYF.

This clonotype was counted only a few times. The chain couples TRBV6-5 to TRBJ1-6; no firm D call. Germline loops: CDR1 MNHEY, CDR2 SVGAGI. V dropped 2 bases and J dropped 3 bases, with 20 bases sitting between them. The CDR3 is 19 amino acids. CDR3 amino acids: CASSYRMEKNPVYNSPLHF. The CDR3, as DNA: TGTGCCAGCAGTTACAGGATGGAGAAAAACCCAGTCTATAATTCACCCCTCCACTTT.

This clonotype showed up many times. The rearrangement joins TRBV2 to TRBJ2-1; D could derive from TRBD1 or TRBD2 (5 bases each). V was cut by 6 bases and J by 2 bases, with 11 bases left in between. This CDR3 has 14 residues. CDR1 and CDR2 (germline): SNHLY, FYNNEI. CDR3 sequence (DNA): TGTGCCAGCAGGGTGGGGGTCGCCTACAATGAGCAGTTCTTC. Translation: CASRVGVAYNEQFF.

This clonotype was found many times. The V gene is TRBV12-3 or TRBV12-4, the J gene TRBJ2-5; 9 nucleotides agree with TRBD2. After removal of 3 bases from V and 3 bases from J, the junction contained 5 bases not matched to a gene. The CDR3 totals 15 residues. This chain's CDR3 is CASSFRLAGKETQYF. DNA of the CDR3: TGTGCCAGCAGTTTCAGGCTAGCGGGGAAAGAGACCCAGTACTTC.

Only a few counts were recorded for this clonotype. J is TRBJ1-2 and V is TRBV27, with TRBD1 matching 12 bases. V shed 4 bases and J 13 bases; nucleotides not matched to a gene: 16. Germline CDR1 MNHEY, CDR2 SMNVEV (reference sequence). The CDR3 runs 16 residues. The CDR3: CASSSRGPGQGAISTF. In DNA, the CDR3 is TGTGCCAGCAGTTCGCGAGGGCCGGGACAGGGGGCTATTAGCACCTTC.

This clonotype was recorded at least ten times. The rearrangement joins TRBV6-2 or TRBV6-3 to TRBJ2-1; D perhaps matches TRBD1 (5 bases). The CDR3 has 14 residues. CDR1 MNHEY and CDR2 SVGEGT come from the germline V gene. Trimming removed 0 bases from V and 3 bases from J, with 6 bases in between. CDR3 in amino acids: CASSYSDSYNEQFF. DNA of the CDR3: TGTGCCAGCAGTTACTCCGACAGCTACAATGAGCAGTTCTTC.

The V call is TRBV5-1, the J call TRBJ2-5; D not resolved. V lost 0 bases, J lost 1 base, and 7 bases lay in between. Germline V lookup: CDR1 SGHRS, CDR2 YFSETQ. This CDR3 comprises 14 residues. The CDR3, as DNA: TGCGCCAGCAGCTTGGTGTCGGCCCAAGAGACCCAGTACTTC. This gives the protein CASSLVSAQETQYF.

V and J are TRBV6-1 and TRBJ2-7; D perhaps matches TRBD1 (6 bases). V was clipped by 5 bases and J by 4 bases, with 18 bases between them. The CDR3 runs to 15 residues. Per the germline V gene, CDR1 is MNHNS and CDR2 is SASEGT. Written as DNA, the CDR3 is TGTGCCAGCAGTCCATACAGGGTTGGACCTTACGAGCAGTACTTC. This sequence encodes CASSPYRVGPYEQYF.

This clonotype was picked up many times. V usage is TRBV7-9 and J usage is TRBJ2-1; D ambiguous. Trimming stripped 0 bases from V and 8 bases from J, with 5 bases between. The CDR3 length is 12 residues. The V gene's germline CDR1 is SEHNR and CDR2 FQNEAQ (reference sequence). For the CDR3, the DNA is TGTGCCAGCAGCTTAGCTTTGGATGAGCAGTTCTTC. Translating gives CASSLALDEQFF.

This clonotype has a handful of counts. V gene TRBV20-1 combines with J gene TRBJ2-5; the D gene is possibly TRBD2 (6 bases). The CDR3 extends over 15 amino acids. Germline lookup yields CDR1 DFQATT and CDR2 SNEGSKA (reference sequence). V lost 2 bases and J 2 bases, leaving 15 bases between the germline ends. The CDR3 is CSARPWTTTQETQYF. The CDR3 coding sequence is TGCAGTGCTAGACCCTGGACTACCACACAAGAGACCCAGTACTTC.

V usage is TRBV4-3 and J usage is TRBJ2-7; D is possibly TRBD1 (5 bases). CDR3 length equals 14 residues. Germline CDR1 and CDR2: LGHNA and YSLEER. V was pared by 1 base and J by 4 bases, with 11 bases between. The CDR3, as DNA: TGCGCCAGCAGCCAAGGATTAGGACAATACGAGCAGTACTTC. It codes for CASSQGLGQYEQYF.

This clonotype was counted ten times or more. The gene calls are TRBV5-1 and TRBJ2-2, with 12 bases lining up with TRBD2. Germline values: CDR1 SGHRS, CDR2 YFSETQ. This CDR3 comprises 20 residues. V lost 4 bases and J lost 1; bases outside the gene matches: 14. As DNA, the CDR3 is TGCGCCAGCAGCCGTAGCGGACTAGCGGGAAGGCCCATGAACACCGGGGAGCTGTTTTTT. Its protein product is CASSRSGLAGRPMNTGELFF.

There are many counts of this clonotype. Written as DNA, the CDR3 is TGTGCCAGCAGCGCGGACAGGGAAGGGCCAGATACGCAGTATTTT. It is translated as CASSADREGPDTQYF. This chain uses TRBV11-2 with TRBJ2-3, with 8 bases identical to TRBD1. Germline V gene lookup returns CDR1 SGHAT and CDR2 FQNNGV. The J segment lost 4 bases and the V segment lost 5 bases, leaving 8 bases of the junction unmatched. The CDR3 is made up of 15 amino acids.